The rows below give T cell receptor beta chains drawn from one sample of a study of T cells after yellow fever vaccination. TCRdb processed the 5' RACE reads anew with MiXCR; each CDR3 protein has one entry. The profile shows 340,000 or so distinct CDR3 sequences, approximately 12% of them singletons. Sequenced material: CD4+ T cells sorted from PBMCs, taken 15 days after the yellow fever booster vaccination. Receptors originate from a man between 18 and 29 years old who received the YFV17D yellow fever vaccine. The conserved cysteine and the conserved F or W are not part of the CDR3 here. The size of a clone is reported for some rows only, either as once, few or many, or as a class for expanded clones.

>.|TRBV5-1|14
ASSLGTVPTYYGYT
>.|TRBV5-1|14
ASSPGAVSGANVLT
>many|TRBV5-1|13
ASSSRGTVNTEAF
>.|TRBV5-5|11
ASSLGGSGELF
>.|TRBV7-2|12
ASSLDAGDNEQF
>.|TRBV3-1|13
ASNILAGGPPTQY
>few|TRBV12-3/TRBV12-4|12
ASSSRAMNTEAF
>few|TRBV12-3/TRBV12-4|13
ASSFPGTAQDTQY
>few|TRBV10-3|13
ASTTYRAGGTEAF
>.|TRBV3-1|15
ASSPDPQRGITGELF
>.|TRBV4-3|13
ASSQGIVGTETQY
>.|TRBV7-6|12
ASSLRAATGELF
>.|TRBV27|13
ASSSIGQLGTEAF
>many|TRBV5-1|12
ASSFRDNTGELF
>.|TRBV7-2|13
ASSSLSGSGETQY
>many|TRBV5-1|14
ASSLAPQGAGETQY
>few|TRBV12-3/TRBV12-4|11
ASSSTRGTEAF
>few|TRBV20-1|10
SARPTENEQF
>few|TRBV27|12
ASSSQGGLNGYT
>.|TRBV7-9|13
ASSTRPTTNEKLF
>.|TRBV28|14
ASSSPGAFAGSPLH
>.|TRBV9|13
ASTRVASPYNEQF
>few|TRBV7-2|12
ASSLDRAADTQY
>few|TRBV7-8|11
ASSMSRGEKLF
>.|TRBV29-1|12
SGTTGGLYNEQF
>.|TRBV7-8|12
ASSFQRAKETQY
>.|TRBV6-4|10
ASRQGLAEAF